The clone carrying this T cell receptor beta chain was recorded many times. Its antigen is currently unknown. Losses at the gene ends were 0 bases for V and 6 bases for J; bases not matched to a gene: 1. The CDR3 is made up of 14 amino acids. The V gene's germline CDR1 is ENHRY and CDR2 SYGVKD. This record belongs to a study of T-cell memory formation after mild COVID-19. At the level of the study: The study found TCR clusters largely donor specific. General study results and limits: Mostly located in CM and EM were contracting CD4+ clones, with contracting CD8+ clones located in EMRA. Some clones that responded were present in memory (sampled pre-infection), which suggests cross-reactive memory joined. CD4+ bias marked clones expanding day 15 to 37, unlike balanced contracting clones.

From the 5' RACE reads, TCRdb called clonotypes with MiXCR, one entry per CDR3 protein. There are around 100,000 distinct CDR3 sequences in the sample; approximately 10% occur only once, and around 40% lies in the top ten. The sequence was obtained from a man aged 18 to 29 who had mild COVID-19 (a few samples of this study predate the infection). Cell type and time point are not known. The material sequenced was PBMCs or a T cell subset sorted from them (not recorded which). This chain links TRBV10-3 with TRBJ2-1; TRBD2 aligns across 8 bases. In DNA, the CDR3 is TGTGCCATCAGTGAGTCGCTAGCGGGCAATGAGCAGTTCTTC. Encoded protein: CAISESLAGNEQFF.